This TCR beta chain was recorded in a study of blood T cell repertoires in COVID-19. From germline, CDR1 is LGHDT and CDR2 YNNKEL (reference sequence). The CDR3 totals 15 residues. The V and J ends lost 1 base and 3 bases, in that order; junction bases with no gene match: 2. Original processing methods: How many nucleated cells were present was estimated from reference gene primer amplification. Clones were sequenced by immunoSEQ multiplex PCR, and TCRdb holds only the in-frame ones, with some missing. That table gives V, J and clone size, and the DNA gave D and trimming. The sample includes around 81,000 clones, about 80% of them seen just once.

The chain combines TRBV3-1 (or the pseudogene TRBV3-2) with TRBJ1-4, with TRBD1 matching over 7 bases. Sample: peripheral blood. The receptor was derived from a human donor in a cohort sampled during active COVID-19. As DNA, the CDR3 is TGTGCCAGCAGCCAAGGAAGGGGGCCTAATGAAAAACTGTTTTTT. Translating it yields CASSQGRGPNEKLFF.